The T cell receptor (beta chain) described here comes from a study of blood T cell repertoires in COVID-19. About the research overall: Specimens from acute and convalescent COVID-19 originated in the United States, Italy and Spain.

This clone was observed a few times. Study members were between about 18 and 89 years old and lived in 20 to 25 US regions. This CDR3 region has 12 residues. The V segment lost 7 bases and the J segment 12 bases; nucleotides outside the gene matches: 10. CDR1 LNHDA and CDR2 SQIVND come from the germline V gene (reference sequence). Data came from immunoSEQ multiplex PCR; TCRdb stores just in-frame clones and leaves some out. The data hold 250,000 or so clones, with approximately 90% observed a single time. The TCR originated in a woman in her twenties or thirties with acute COVID-19. This chain links TRBV19 with TRBJ1-2; 8 bases line up with TRBD1. The sequencing input was PBMCs or T cells enriched from blood (not recorded which). The CDR3 loop is CASTRGTGLHTF. The DNA of the CDR3 is TGTGCCAGTACCCGAGGGACAGGTCTACACACCTTC.